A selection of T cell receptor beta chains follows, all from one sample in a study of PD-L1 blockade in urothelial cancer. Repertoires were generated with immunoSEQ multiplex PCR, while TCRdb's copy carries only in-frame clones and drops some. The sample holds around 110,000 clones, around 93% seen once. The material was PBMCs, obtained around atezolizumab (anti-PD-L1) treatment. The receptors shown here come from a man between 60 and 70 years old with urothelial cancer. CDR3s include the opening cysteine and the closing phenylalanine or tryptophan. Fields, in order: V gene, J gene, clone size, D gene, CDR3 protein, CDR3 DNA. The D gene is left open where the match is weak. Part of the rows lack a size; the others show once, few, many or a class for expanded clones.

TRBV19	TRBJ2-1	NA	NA	CASSVRGLSYNEQFF	TGTGCCAGTAGTGTAAGAGGTCTTTCCTACAATGAGCAGTTCTTC
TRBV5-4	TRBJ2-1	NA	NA	CASSLGGSGYNEQFF	TGTGCCAGCAGCTTGGGCGGGTCAGGTTACAATGAGCAGTTCTTC
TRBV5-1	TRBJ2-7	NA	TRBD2	CASSPGLARGEEQYF	TGCGCCAGCAGCCCCGGACTAGCCCGGGGCGAAGAGCAGTACTTC
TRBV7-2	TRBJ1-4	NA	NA	CASSATPPPEKLFF	TGTGCCAGCAGCGCGACACCACCCCCCGAAAAACTGTTTTTT
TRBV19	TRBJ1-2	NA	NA	CASSRGGTNYGYTF	TGTGCCAGTAGCCGGGGGGGAACTAACTATGGCTACACCTTC
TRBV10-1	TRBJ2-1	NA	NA	CASGSESRSFNEQFF	TGCGCCAGCGGTTCGGAGAGCCGATCATTCAATGAGCAGTTCTTC
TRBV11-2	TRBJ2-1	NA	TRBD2	CASSLAGGNEQFF	TGTGCCAGCAGCTTAGCGGGGGGCAATGAGCAGTTCTTC
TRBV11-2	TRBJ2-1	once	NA	CASSLEGGSYNEQFF	TGTGCCAGCAGCTTAGAGGGGGGATCCTACAATGAGCAGTTCTTC
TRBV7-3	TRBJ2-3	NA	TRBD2	CASSLMGTSGGSTDTQYF	TGTGCCAGCAGCTTAATGGGGACTAGCGGGGGGAGCACAGATACGCAGTATTTT
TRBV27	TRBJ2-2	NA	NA	CASSYIGRRTGELFF	TGTGCCAGCAGCTACATTGGGAGGAGAACCGGGGAGCTGTTTTTT
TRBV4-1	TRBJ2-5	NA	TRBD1	CASSHPRQGIQETQYF	TGCGCCAGCAGCCACCCCCGACAGGGTATCCAAGAGACCCAGTACTTC
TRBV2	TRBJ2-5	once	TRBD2	CASSGNGRETQYF	TGTGCCAGCAGTGGGAACGGGAGGGAGACCCAGTACTTC
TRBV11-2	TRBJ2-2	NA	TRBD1	CASSLVRTGGAGELFF	TGTGCCAGCAGCTTAGTCCGGACAGGGGGTGCCGGGGAGCTGTTTTTT
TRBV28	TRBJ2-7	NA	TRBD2	CASSFRWLAGGSYEQYF	TGTGCCAGCAGTTTTAGATGGTTGGCGGGAGGGTCCTACGAGCAGTACTTC
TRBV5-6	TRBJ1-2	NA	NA	CASSLGREQGYTF	TGTGCCAGCAGCTTGGGGCGGGAGCAGGGCTACACCTTC
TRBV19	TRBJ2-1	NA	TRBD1	CASSKTTGGRGNEQFF	TGTGCCAGTAGTAAAACGACAGGGGGCAGGGGCAATGAGCAGTTCTTC
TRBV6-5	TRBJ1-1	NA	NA	CATSLLQANTEAFF	TGTGCCACTTCGCTGTTGCAGGCAAACACTGAAGCTTTCTTT
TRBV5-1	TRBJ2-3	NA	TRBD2	CASRVGGAGLTDTQYF	TGCGCCAGCAGGGTGGGAGGGGCCGGTCTCACAGATACGCAGTATTTT
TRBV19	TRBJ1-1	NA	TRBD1	CASSTRQGLNTEAFF	TGTGCCAGTAGTACCCGACAGGGCCTGAACACTGAAGCTTTCTTT
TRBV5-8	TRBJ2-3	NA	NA	CASSRGGTSTDTQYF	TGTGCCAGCAGCAGGGGAGGAACTAGCACAGATACGCAGTATTTT
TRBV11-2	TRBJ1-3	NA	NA	CASSLLPGNTIYF	TGTGCCAGCAGCTTACTCCCTGGAAACACCATATATTTT
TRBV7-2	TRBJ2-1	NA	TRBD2	CASSRRLAGGYEQFF	TGTGCCAGCAGCCGACGACTAGCGGGGGGTTATGAGCAGTTCTTC
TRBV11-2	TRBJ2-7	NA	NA	CASSQLNDFGYEQYF	TGTGCCAGCAGCCAACTAAACGATTTCGGTTACGAGCAGTACTTC
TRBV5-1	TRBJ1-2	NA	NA	CASSLYSQGSYGYTF	TGCGCCAGCAGCTTGTATTCTCAGGGGAGTTATGGCTACACCTTC
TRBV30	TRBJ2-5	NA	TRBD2	CAWRSGNQETQYF	TGTGCCTGGAGGAGCGGGAACCAAGAGACCCAGTACTTC
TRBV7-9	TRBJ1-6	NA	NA	CASSLGQNNSPLHF	TGTGCCAGCAGCTTAGGGCAGAATAATTCACCCCTCCACTTT
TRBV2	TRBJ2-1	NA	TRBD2	CASSELAGEYNEQFF	TGTGCCAGCAGTGAACTAGCGGGGGAATACAATGAGCAGTTCTTC
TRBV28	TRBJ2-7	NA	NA	CASSGGGQKPTYEQYF	TGTGCCAGCAGTGGGGGTGGACAGAAGCCTACCTACGAGCAGTACTTC
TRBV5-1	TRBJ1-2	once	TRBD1	CASSETGTGGYSGYTF	TGCGCCAGCAGCGAAACCGGGACAGGGGGCTATAGTGGCTACACCTTC
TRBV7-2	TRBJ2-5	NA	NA	CASSWRGGTQYF	TGTGCCAGCAGCTGGAGGGGGGGGACCCAGTACTTC
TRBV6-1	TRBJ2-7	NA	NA	CARRGAGGTEQYF	TGTGCCAGGCGGGGAGCAGGGGGAACCGAGCAGTACTTC
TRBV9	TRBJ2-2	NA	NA	CASSPLRSGNTGELFF	TGTGCCAGCAGCCCCCTCCGGAGTGGGAACACCGGGGAGCTGTTTTTT
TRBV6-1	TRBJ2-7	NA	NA	CASSAASSYLGEQYF	TGTGCCAGCAGTGCCGCTTCCAGCTACCTCGGGGAGCAGTACTTC
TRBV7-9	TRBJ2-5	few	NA	CASSLFPGQETQYF	TGTGCCAGCAGCTTATTCCCGGGCCAAGAGACCCAGTACTTC
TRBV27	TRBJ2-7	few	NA	CASSPISSYEQYF	TGTGCCAGCAGTCCAATCAGCTCCTACGAGCAGTACTTC